The next 29 T cell receptor beta chains were all read from a single sample in a study of CD8 T cells in ankylosing spondylitis. One entry per CDR3 protein results from TCRdb running MiXCR on the 5' RACE reads. Among approximately 150,000 distinct CDR3 sequences listed, under 35% were seen once. Sequenced sample: synovial fluid, either unsorted or a sorted T cell fraction (not recorded which). The receptors were gathered from a male donor with ankylosing spondylitis.

This clonotype was seen only a few times. The gene calls are TRBV7-3 and TRBJ2-6, with a possible D match to TRBD1 (6 bases). V was shortened by 4 bases and J by 2 bases, with 9 bases between the two germline ends. Germline-derived CDR1 and CDR2 are SGHTA and FQGTGA. This CDR3 has 15 amino acids. The CDR3 DNA reads as TGTGCCAGCAGCTCTTCAGGGGCTGGGGCCAACGTCCTGACTTTC. Translated: CASSSSGAGANVLTF.

The gene calls are TRBV4-2 and TRBJ2-7; no clear D gene. CDR1 and CDR2 from the germline V gene are LGHNA and YNFKEQ. There are 15 residues in the CDR3. V lost 2 bases and J 0 bases, leaving 11 bases between the germline ends. CDR3 amino acids: CASSQTPTASYEQYF. CDR3 nucleotide sequence: TGTGCCAGCAGCCAAACTCCGACGGCCTCCTACGAGCAGTACTTC.

This clonotype was seen a handful of times. CDR3 sequence: CATGRDPEPTEAFF. For the CDR3, the DNA is TGTGCCACCGGCCGGGACCCGGAACCCACTGAAGCTTTCTTT. The genes are TRBV6-1 and TRBJ1-1; D is possibly TRBD1 (5 bases). The V gene lost 10 bases and the J gene lost 4 bases, with 19 bases spanning the gap. Germline V lookup: CDR1 MNHNS, CDR2 SASEGT. CDR3 length equals 14 residues.

Ten or more counts support this clonotype. The V gene is TRBV30, the J gene TRBJ2-3, with D possibly matching TRBD1 (7 bases). Germline V gives CDR1 GTSNPN, CDR2 SVGIG (reference sequence). V lost 1 base, J lost 2 bases, and 10 bases lay in between. The CDR3 runs to 14 residues. The CDR3 spells CAWSAGGFTDTQYF. In DNA form, the CDR3 reads TGTGCCTGGAGTGCAGGGGGGTTCACAGATACGCAGTATTTT.

This clonotype occurred a few times. This chain uses TRBV29-1 with TRBJ2-4; 8 bases are shared with TRBD2. The CDR3 totals 13 residues. Germline lookup yields CDR1 SQVTM and CDR2 ANQGSEA. The junction had 3 bases not matched to a gene; V was cut back by 2 bases and J by 6 bases. The CDR3 DNA reads TGCAGCGTTGAATCCGGGGGGGGAAACATTCAGTACTTC. Translating it yields CSVESGGGNIQYF.

The rearrangement uses TRBV25-1 and TRBJ1-2, with D possibly matching TRBD1 (5 bases). The CDR3 is made up of 14 amino acids. Between the trimmed V and J ends, which lost 2 bases and 8 bases, there was a span of 15 bases. CDR1 is MGHDK, CDR2 SYGVNS, per germline. CDR3 nucleotides: TGTGCCAGCAGTGAACATTGGGAGGGGTGGGGCTACACCTTC. Protein product: CASSEHWEGWGYTF.

The chain links TRBV20-1 to TRBJ2-4; no reliable D call. CDR3 size: 11 residues. CDR1 is DFQATT and CDR2 is SNEGSKA in the germline V gene (reference sequence). The V end was cut by 6 bases, the J end by 6 bases, with 9 bases between. As DNA, the CDR3 is TGCAGTGCCACGCTAGGAAACATTCAGTACTTC. Translation: CSATLGNIQYF.

This clonotype was observed at least ten times. The chain has TRBV11-2 and TRBJ2-5; 7 positions match TRBD2. J gave up 5 bases and V 1 base, and 7 bases lay outside the gene matches. This CDR3 is built from 15 residues. Germline-derived CDR1 and CDR2 are SGHAT and FQNNGV. The DNA of the CDR3 is TGTGCCAGCAGCTTAGGGGGAGGGACCCGGGAGACCCAGTACTTC. It encodes CASSLGGGTRETQYF.

This clonotype was recorded at least ten times. V and J are TRBV7-3 and TRBJ2-1, with D maybe TRBD2 (7 bases). V shed 0 bases and J shed 1 base, with 19 bases lying between them. This CDR3 region has 19 residues. Germline V lookup: CDR1 SGHTA, CDR2 FQGTGA. The CDR3, as DNA: TGTGCCAGCAGCTTAACGGGTGGGGGGGCCGGACGGTCCTACAATGAGCAGTTCTTC. Encoded protein: CASSLTGGGAGRSYNEQFF.

The sample holds a few counts of this clonotype. This chain links TRBV7-2 with TRBJ1-5; no clear D gene. The CDR3 length is 15 residues. V lost 5 bases and J lost 0, with 11 bases in between. From germline, CDR1 is SGHTA and CDR2 FQGNSA. The CDR3 sequence is CASSAQSYSNQPQHF. CDR3 sequence (DNA): TGTGCCAGCAGCGCACAGAGTTATAGCAATCAGCCCCAGCATTTT.

This clonotype was observed a few times. The V and J genes are TRBV12-3 or TRBV12-4 and TRBJ1-1; possibly TRBD1 for D (6 bases). The CDR3 loop spans 16 amino acids. Trimming cost V 4 bases and J 1 base, with 16 bases left between them. CDR3: CASSSIGGGRNTEAFF. The CDR3 DNA reads TGTGCCAGCAGTTCCATCGGGGGGGGGCGGAACACTGAAGCTTTCTTT.

The chain couples TRBV30 to TRBJ2-7; no clear D gene. Germline CDR1 and CDR2: GTSNPN and SVGIG (reference sequence). V shed 0 bases and J shed 1 base, with 13 bases lying between them. The CDR3 covers 15 residues. The CDR3 nucleotides are TGTGCCTGGAGTGTCGGGCAGCCAGGTTCCTACGAGCAGTACTTC. Encoded protein: CAWSVGQPGSYEQYF.

The CDR3 sequence is CASSLVRTGGGELFF. The CDR3 bases are TGTGCCAGCAGTTTAGTACGGACTGGAGGGGGGGAGCTGTTTTTT. The V gene is TRBV12-3 or TRBV12-4, the J gene TRBJ2-2, with D tentatively TRBD2 (6 bases). The CDR3 has 15 amino acids. V lost 1 base and J lost 8, with 14 bases in between.

The sample holds a few counts of this clonotype. This sequence joins TRBV7-3 and TRBJ2-3; D is possibly TRBD2 (6 bases). The CDR3 runs to 14 residues. With 5 bases removed from V and 4 bases from J, the gap between germline ends came to 13 bases. CDR1 is SGHTA, CDR2 FQGTGA, per germline. The CDR3 bases are TGTGCCAGCAGCACCCACAGACTAGCAGATACGCAGTATTTT. Its protein product is CASSTHRLADTQYF.

The chain employs TRBV7-9 and TRBJ1-5, with 8 bases that match TRBD1. This CDR3 comprises 16 residues. CDR1 and CDR2 (germline): SEHNR, FQNEAQ (reference sequence). The junction had 13 bases not matched to a gene; V was cut back by 5 bases and J by 7 bases. The CDR3 here is CASSLDSGTGSQPQHF. In DNA, the CDR3 is TGTGCCAGCAGCCTAGACTCCGGGACAGGCTCACAGCCCCAGCATTTT.

The chain carries TRBV9 and TRBJ1-2, with D unclear. Trimming took off 1 base at V and 5 bases at J, with 6 bases between the two ends. The CDR3 loop spans 12 amino acids. Germline CDR1 and CDR2: SGDLS and YYNGEE. CDR3 sequence: CASSVPAYGYTF. The CDR3, as DNA: TGTGCCAGCAGCGTACCTGCATATGGCTACACCTTC.

The chain joins TRBV28 to TRBJ1-5; tentative D call: TRBD1 (5 bases). The length of the CDR3 is 15 residues. Germline V CDR1 and CDR2: MDHEN, SYDVKM. Trimming removed 5 bases at V and 1 base at J, with 12 bases between. CDR3 coding DNA: TGTGCCAGCAGTCCCCGGGGGAAGAGCAATCAGCCCCAGCATTTT. Its protein is CASSPRGKSNQPQHF.

This clonotype was seen more than once but under ten times. The CDR3 loop is CATSRPKGGEAFF. DNA for the CDR3: TGTGCCACCAGCAGACCCAAGGGGGGTGAAGCTTTCTTT. The rearrangement links TRBV15 to TRBJ1-1; D is possibly TRBD1 (6 bases). Germline assignment: CDR1 LNHNV and CDR2 YYDKDF (reference sequence). V gave up 2 bases and J gave up 7 bases, with 11 bases separating them. CDR3 length: 13 amino acids.

The rearrangement joins TRBV28 to TRBJ1-2; 10 bases are a match to TRBD1. The CDR3 spans 13 residues. V was clipped by 10 bases and J by 4 bases; unmatched bases: 6. Germline values: CDR1 MDHEN, CDR2 SYDVKM. In DNA, the CDR3 is TGTGCCATCAAGGGACAGGGGCTCTATGGCTACACCTTC. Translated: CAIKGQGLYGYTF.

This chain joins TRBV20-1 and TRBJ1-3; D is unresolved. The CDR3 consists of 14 residues. Germline-derived CDR1 and CDR2 are DFQATT and SNEGSKA (reference sequence). V was cut by 5 bases and J by 0 bases, with 11 bases left in between. In nucleotides, the CDR3 is TGCAGTGCTGTCGGGCGAGGCTCTGGAAACACCATATATTTT. Its translation: CSAVGRGSGNTIYF.

The J gene is TRBJ1-2, the V gene TRBV5-1, with D maybe TRBD1 (6 bases). V lost 4 bases and J lost 1, with 8 bases in between. The CDR3 is 13 residues long. Per the germline V gene, CDR1 is SGHRS and CDR2 is YFSETQ. CDR3 DNA: TGCGCCAGCAGCGAGGACAGTAACTATGGCTACACCTTC. The encoded protein is CASSEDSNYGYTF.

CDR3 sequence reads: CASSQEGYTNTEAFF. CDR3 bases: TGCGCCAGCAGCCAAGAAGGGTATACGAACACTGAAGCTTTCTTT. The rearrangement joins TRBV4-3 to TRBJ1-1; D not certain. V gave up 0 bases and J gave up 1 base, with 9 bases separating them. Germline CDR1 reads LGHNA; CDR2 reads YSLEER. This CDR3 is 15 amino acids long.

This clonotype occurred many times. The chain joins TRBV29-1 to TRBJ2-7; 8 nucleotides agree with TRBD1. The CDR3 is 13 amino acids. V shed 1 base and J 4 bases; nucleotides not matched to a gene: 3. Germline V gene sequence: CDR1 SQVTM, CDR2 ANQGSEA. The chain's CDR3 is CSVEARQGYEQYF. The CDR3 DNA is TGCAGCGTTGAAGCCCGACAGGGGTACGAGCAGTACTTC.

Details on this clonotype: Given a much more abundant clone one base away, this may be a read error. The chain carries TRBV27 and TRBJ1-2; 7 bases map to TRBD1. Germline V lookup: CDR1 MNHEY, CDR2 SMNVEV (reference sequence). The V gene end was trimmed by 7 bases and the J gene end by 2 bases; junction bases not matched to a gene: 10. The CDR3 loop spans 15 amino acids. CDR3 sequence (DNA): TGTGCCAGCATTTCGACAGGGTCGGACAACTATGGCTACACCTTC. Translated: CASISTGSDNYGYTF.

This clonotype was observed many times. The V gene is TRBV5-5, the J gene TRBJ1-5; D may be TRBD1 (5 bases). This CDR3 spans 14 amino acids. Germline CDR1 reads SGHKS; CDR2 reads YYEKEE (reference sequence). Trimming stripped 4 bases from V and 0 bases from J, with 8 bases between. The CDR3 sequence is CASSRGHSNQPQHF. DNA for the CDR3: TGTGCCAGCAGCCGGGGCCATAGCAATCAGCCCCAGCATTTT.

The V gene is TRBV7-9, the J gene TRBJ1-1, with D tentatively TRBD1 (5 bases). Germline-derived CDR1 and CDR2 are SEHNR and FQNEAQ (reference sequence). Trimming cost V 3 bases and J 1 base, with 6 bases left between them. There are 13 residues in the CDR3. CDR3 amino acids: CASSFGGNTEAFF. The CDR3 DNA sequence: TGTGCCAGCAGCTTTGGGGGGAACACTGAAGCTTTCTTT.

This clonotype was detected many times. Here the CDR3 reads CASSQTGSYGYTF. Written as DNA, the CDR3 is TGTGCCAGCAGTCAGACAGGGTCCTATGGCTACACCTTC. The J gene is TRBJ1-2, the V gene TRBV6-1; TRBD1 aligns across 7 bases. CDR1 is MNHNS, CDR2 SASEGT, per germline. This CDR3 spans 13 amino acids. V gave up 5 bases and J gave up 4 bases; unmatched junction bases: 4.

The V gene is TRBV16, the J gene TRBJ2-4, with a weak D call TRBD1 (6 bases). Germline V gives CDR1 KGHSY, CDR2 FQNENV. The germline V and J ends were trimmed by 0 bases and 0 bases, with 9 bases remaining between them. The CDR3 consists of 16 residues. The CDR3 nucleotides read TGTGCCAGCAGCCAATCGACAGGACTAGCCAAAAACATTCAGTACTTC. Its translation: CASSQSTGLAKNIQYF. Drawing the rest from reference TRBV16 and TRBJ2-4, the complete variable domain is GEEVAQTPKHLVRGEGQKAKLYCAPIKGHSYVFWYQQVLKNEFKFLISFQNENVFDETGMPKERFSAKCLPNSPCSLEIQATKLEDSAVYFCASSQSTGLAKNIQYFGAGTRLSVL.

The chain has TRBV2 and TRBJ1-2; TRBD1 matches 9 bases. Per germline, CDR1 SNHLY and CDR2 FYNNEI. Trimming took 5 bases from V and 7 from J; bases not matched to a gene: 5. This CDR3 contains 13 residues. DNA of the CDR3: TGTGCCAGCAGTTACAGGGGGCTCGGTGGCTACACCTTC. Translating gives CASSYRGLGGYTF.